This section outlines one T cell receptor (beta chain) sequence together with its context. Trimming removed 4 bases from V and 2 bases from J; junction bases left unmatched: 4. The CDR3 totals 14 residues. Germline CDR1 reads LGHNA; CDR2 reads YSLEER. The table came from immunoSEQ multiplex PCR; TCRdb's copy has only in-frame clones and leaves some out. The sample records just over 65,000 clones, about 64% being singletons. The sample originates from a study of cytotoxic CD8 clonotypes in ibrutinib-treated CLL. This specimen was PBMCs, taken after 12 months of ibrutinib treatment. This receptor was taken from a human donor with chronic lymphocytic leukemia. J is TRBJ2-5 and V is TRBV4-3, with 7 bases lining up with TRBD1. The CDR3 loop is CASSPGDRQETQYF. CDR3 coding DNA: TGCGCCAGCAGCCCTGGGGACAGACAAGAGACCCAGTACTTC.